This T cell receptor (beta chain) was captured in a study of cytomegalovirus exposure and HLA in healthy donors. Overall study: There were 117 million unique TCR beta sequences, drawn from 150 million to 200 million T cells, in an earlier analysis. An early data release held 70 million to 90 million unique TCRs from HLA-typed donors.

Regarding this clone: Its target is unknown.

General study results and limits: Among donors in an Asian-associated ancestry cluster, a later analysis reportedly found fewer N-insertions than the roughly 700-donor mean. Presence/absence analyses treated sequencing depth as roughly uniform across donors.

Trimming left V 2 bases short and J 2 bases short, with 8 bases between. The CDR3 runs 13 residues. Germline V lookup: CDR1 SGHDT, CDR2 YYEEEE. PCR primers comprised 60 Vbeta and 13 Jbeta primers. Assay: immunoSEQ multiplex PCR; the TCRdb copy retains only in-frame clones and omits some. Of 150,000 to 180,000 clones listed, around 80% are singletons. The sequence derives from a woman in her 40s in good health and CMV-seropositive. Source material: PBMCs. The rearrangement joins TRBV5-6 to TRBJ2-7; perhaps TRBD1 as D (5 bases). As DNA, the CDR3 is TGTGCCAGCAGCTTCCAGGGTCCCTACGAGCAGTACTTC. Its protein is CASSFQGPYEQYF. Based on the CDR3 plus reference TRBV5-6 and TRBJ2-7, the full variable domain is DAGVTQSPTHLIKTRGQQVTLRCSPKSGHDTVSWYQQALGQGPQFIFQYYEEEERQRGNFPDRFSGHQFPNYSSELNVNALLLGDSALYLCASSFQGPYEQYFGPGTRLTVT.